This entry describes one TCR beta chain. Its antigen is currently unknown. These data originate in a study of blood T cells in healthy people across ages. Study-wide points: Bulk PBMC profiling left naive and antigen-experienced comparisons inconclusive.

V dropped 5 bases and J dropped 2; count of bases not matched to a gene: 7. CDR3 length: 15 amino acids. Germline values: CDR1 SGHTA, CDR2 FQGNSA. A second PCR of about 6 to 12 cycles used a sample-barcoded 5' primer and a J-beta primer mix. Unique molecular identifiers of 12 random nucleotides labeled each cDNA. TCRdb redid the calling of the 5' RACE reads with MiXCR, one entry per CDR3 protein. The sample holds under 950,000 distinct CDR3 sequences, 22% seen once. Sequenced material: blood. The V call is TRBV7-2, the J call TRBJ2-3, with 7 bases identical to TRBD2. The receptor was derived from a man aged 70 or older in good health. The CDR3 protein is CASSPPGRPTDTQYF. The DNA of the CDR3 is TGTGCCAGCAGCCCACCCGGGAGGCCCACAGATACGCAGTATTTT.